The clone carrying this TCR beta chain has just one count. The donors, healthy adults who were HIV-negative, had experienced no recent acute infections or vaccinations. This sample was included in a study of shared clonotypes between healthy human individuals. Study-wide background: The study drew on two women and a few men aged 18 to 49 as donors.

This CDR3 has 16 residues. From germline, CDR1 is SGDLS and CDR2 YYNGEE. V lost 4 bases and J lost 0, with 13 bases in between. Method: immunoSEQ multiplex PCR; TCRdb's copy keeps in-frame clones and lacks some. The table shows about 490,000 clones, with 75% to 85% occurring only once. The V and J genes are TRBV9 and TRBJ2-2; D is unclear. This sequence originates from a woman aged 40 to 55 in good health. Some clones in this sample may be carry-over from other donors' samples. Sequencing was performed on PBMCs. Here the CDR3 DNA reads TGTGCCAGCAGCACCAAACCAATTGCGAACACCGGGGAGCTGTTTTTT. Its protein is CASSTKPIANTGELFF.